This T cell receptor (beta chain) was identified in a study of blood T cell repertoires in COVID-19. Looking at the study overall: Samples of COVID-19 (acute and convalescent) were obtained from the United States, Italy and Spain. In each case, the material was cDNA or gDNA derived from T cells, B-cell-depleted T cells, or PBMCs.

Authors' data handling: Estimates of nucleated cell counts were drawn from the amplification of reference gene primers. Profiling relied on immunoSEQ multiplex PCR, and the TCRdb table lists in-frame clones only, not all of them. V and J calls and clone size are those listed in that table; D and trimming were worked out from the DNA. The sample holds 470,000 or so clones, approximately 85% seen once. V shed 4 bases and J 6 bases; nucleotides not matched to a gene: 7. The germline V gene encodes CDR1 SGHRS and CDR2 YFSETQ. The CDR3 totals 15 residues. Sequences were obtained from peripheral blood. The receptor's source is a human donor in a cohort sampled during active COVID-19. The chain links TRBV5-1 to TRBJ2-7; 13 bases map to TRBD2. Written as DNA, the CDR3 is TGCGCCAGCAGCCCACGGACTAGCGGGAGCGGCGAGCAGTACTTC. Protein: CASSPRTSGSGEQYF.